Listed below are T cell receptor beta chains from one sample, sequenced in a study of blood T cells in healthy people across ages. TCRdb re-analysed the 5' RACE reads in MiXCR, keeping a single row per CDR3 protein. In the table there are more than 600,000 distinct CDR3 sequences, approximately 25% of which are singletons. The data also belong to a second study, concerning T cells of mothers and their children.

Sequences were obtained from blood. The origin of the receptors is a boy younger than 18 in good health. The CDR3 runs from the conserved cysteine through the conserved F or W. A D gene is named only where the DNA matches it firmly. The size of a clone is reported for some rows only, either as once, few or many, or as a class for expanded clones.

>TRBJ2-1|TRBV6-2/TRBV6-3|-|TRBD2
TGTGCCAGCACACTAGCGCCTTACAATGAGCAGTTCTTC
CASTLAPYNEQFF
>TRBJ2-1|TRBV29-1|few|-
TGCAGCGTTGACGGGACCTTTGACAATGAGCAGTTCTTC
CSVDGTFDNEQFF
>TRBJ2-2|TRBV7-3|-|TRBD2
TGTGCCAGCAGCTTAACGACTAGCGGACTTTCGAACACCGGGGAGCTGTTTTTT
CASSLTTSGLSNTGELFF
>TRBJ1-4|TRBV2|few|-
TGTGCCAGCATACGTCAGCATAATGAAAAACTGTTTTTT
CASIRQHNEKLFF
>TRBJ2-1|TRBV27|-|TRBD2
TGTGCCAGCAGTTCGGGGGGGTTTAACTACAATGAGCAGTTCTTC
CASSSGGFNYNEQFF
>TRBJ2-5|TRBV9|-|TRBD2
TGTGCCAGCAGCCATATAGCGGGGGCCGAAGAGACCCAGTACTTC
CASSHIAGAEETQYF
>TRBJ2-2|TRBV12-3/TRBV12-4|few|-
TGTGCCAGCAGTTTCGGGCTAACCGGGGCCGGGGAGCTGTTTTTT
CASSFGLTGAGELFF
>TRBJ2-5|TRBV3-1|-|TRBD2
TGTGCCAGCAGCCCGCGGACTAGCGGTCTCCAAGAGACCCAGTACTTC
CASSPRTSGLQETQYF
>TRBJ2-7|TRBV6-2/TRBV6-3|-|TRBD1
TGTGCCAGCAGTTACTCGAGGACAGGGGGCGCCGAGCAGTACTTC
CASSYSRTGGAEQYF
>TRBJ2-7|TRBV20-1|-|-
TGCAGTGCGCCCCCGGAAGGGCGATTTTACGAGCAGTACTTC
CSAPPEGRFYEQYF
>TRBJ2-4|TRBV20-1|-|-
TGCAGTGCTAGAGATGGAGGCCGCCCCAGCAAAAACATTCAGTACTTC
CSARDGGRPSKNIQYF
>TRBJ1-2|TRBV12-3/TRBV12-4|-|-
TGTGCCAGCAGTTTAGCGAGGGATCGATATGGCTACACCTTC
CASSLARDRYGYTF
>TRBJ2-3|TRBV6-5|few|TRBD2
TGTGCCAGCATCCAAACTAGCGGGCTCACAGATACGCAGTATTTT
CASIQTSGLTDTQYF
>TRBJ2-4|TRBV12-3/TRBV12-4|-|-
TGTGCCAGCAGTCCAAACCCCGTGATGCACATTCAGTACTTC
CASSPNPVMHIQYF
>TRBJ2-3|TRBV3-1|few|-
TGTGCCAGCAGCCAAGATAAGTCTAACTTAGATACGCAGTATTTT
CASSQDKSNLDTQYF
>TRBJ1-2|TRBV5-1|few|-
TGCGCCAGCAGCTTGGAAGGACAGACCACCTATGGCTACACCTTC
CASSLEGQTTYGYTF
>TRBJ2-2|TRBV29-1|few|-
TGCAGCGTTGCGAGGTTTCAAAACACCGGGGAGCTGTTTTTT
CSVARFQNTGELFF
>TRBJ1-2|TRBV20-1|-|TRBD1
TGCAGTGCACCTCGTACAGGGGACCCTAACTATGGCTACACCTTC
CSAPRTGDPNYGYTF
>TRBJ2-1|TRBV15|-|-
TGTGCCACCAGCAGCTCCCTTGGAGACAATGAGCAGTTCTTC
CATSSSLGDNEQFF
>TRBJ1-1|TRBV6-2/TRBV6-3|many|-
TGTGCCAGCAGTAACACTGAAGCTTTCTTT
CASSNTEAFF
>TRBJ1-1|TRBV7-9|-|-
TGTGCCAGCAGCTTAACGGGCAGGACTGAAGCTTTCTTT
CASSLTGRTEAFF
>TRBJ1-5|TRBV5-1|few|-
TGCGCCAGCAGGAGAGAGGATCAGCCCCAGCATTTT
CASRREDQPQHF
>TRBJ2-5|TRBV7-2|-|-
TGTGCCAGCAGCTTAGCGGGGGGGCTCACAGAGACCCAGTACTTC
CASSLAGGLTETQYF
>TRBJ2-5|TRBV6-1|-|-
TGTGCCAGCTCCTCACCATCGGACTCGAGGACTCAAGAGACCCAGTACTTC
CASSSPSDSRTQETQYF
>TRBJ2-7|TRBV20-1|-|-
TGCAGTGCGGAAATCGGGGCCAGCAACGAGCAGTACTTC
CSAEIGASNEQYF
>TRBJ2-4|TRBV20-1|-|TRBD2
TGCAGTGCTCGGCGGGCGGGGAGGGAGAAAAACATTCAGTACTTC
CSARRAGREKNIQYF
>TRBJ2-7|TRBV27|-|TRBD1
TGTGCCAGCAGTTCCTGGACAGGGGGTAACTACGAGCAGTACTTC
CASSSWTGGNYEQYF
>TRBJ2-2|TRBV9|few|-
TGTGCCAGCAGCGTAGAAGGTATGGAGGACTTAAACACTGGGGAGCTGTTTTTT
CASSVEGMEDLNTGELFF
>TRBJ1-2|TRBV29-1|-|-
TGCAGCGTTGTAGGCCAGGGGTTCGCCGGCTACACCTTC
CSVVGQGFAGYTF
>TRBJ2-7|TRBV24-1|few|TRBD2
TGTGCCACCAGTGAACCGGGGACGGGGGGAGTGTCGGAGCAGTACTTC
CATSEPGTGGVSEQYF
>TRBJ1-5|TRBV6-5|-|-
TGTGCCAGCAGTTACTGGCAGGGAGGTCAGCCCCAGCATTTT
CASSYWQGGQPQHF
>TRBJ2-7|TRBV7-2|-|TRBD2
TGTGCCAGCGGTCGGGCGGGAGCCTACGAGCAGTACTTC
CASGRAGAYEQYF
>TRBJ1-2|TRBV4-1|-|-
TGCGCCAGCAGCCATGGTAATGGCTACACCTTC
CASSHGNGYTF
>TRBJ2-5|TRBV21-1|many|-
TGTGCCAGCAGCAAAGTGTGCTTAGAGGGACAGGGGGCGAAGACCCAGTACTTC
CASSKVCLEGQGAKTQYF
>TRBJ2-7|TRBV9|few|-
TGTGCCAGCAGCCTCCGGGACAACCCCTCCTACGAGCAGTACTTC
CASSLRDNPSYEQYF
>TRBJ2-7|TRBV11-2|-|-
TGTGCCAGCAGCCTCGGGACCCTCGGCTACGAGCAGTACTTC
CASSLGTLGYEQYF
>TRBJ1-3|TRBV9|-|TRBD1
TGTGCCAGCAGCGCGGACAGGGATCTGGGAAACACCATATATTTT
CASSADRDLGNTIYF
>TRBJ1-4|TRBV18|few|TRBD1
TGTGCCAGCTCCCCCGACAGGGATGGAAAACTGTTTTTT
CASSPDRDGKLFF
>TRBJ2-5|TRBV7-6|few|-
TGTGCCAGCAGCGTAGCGGAGGGTGCGGAGACCCAGTACTTC
CASSVAEGAETQYF
>TRBJ2-2|TRBV20-1|-|TRBD2
TGCAGTGCTACCGAACTAGCGGGAGGCACCGGGGAGCTGTTTTTT
CSATELAGGTGELFF
>TRBJ2-1|TRBV27|few|TRBD2
TGTGCCAGCAGTTTTCTAGCGGGAAACTCCTACAATGAGCAGTTCTTC
CASSFLAGNSYNEQFF
>TRBJ2-1|TRBV29-1|-|TRBD2
TGCAGCGTTGTAGCGGGGGGCAACAATGAGCAGTTCTTC
CSVVAGGNNEQFF
>TRBJ1-2|TRBV7-2|-|-
TGTGCCAGCAGCTTCGGGACGGCGAGCTATGGCTACACCTTC
CASSFGTASYGYTF
>TRBJ1-4|TRBV4-1|-|TRBD1
TGCGCCAGCAGCCAACGGACAGGGGGCCTTAATGAAAAACTGTTTTTT
CASSQRTGGLNEKLFF